A selection of T cell receptor beta chains follows, all from one sample in a study of T cell responses to AZD1222 COVID-19 vaccine. Using immunoSEQ multiplex PCR, the repertoire was profiled, and TCRdb retains in-frame clones only, with some absent. In the table there are tens of thousands of clones, 87% of which are singletons. The sequences come from peripheral blood, collected 28 days after the second AZD1222 dose. The receptors originated from an adult who received the AZD1222 COVID-19 vaccine. The conserved cysteine and the conserved F or W are not part of the CDR3 here. Fields, in order: CDR3 length, V gene, J gene, CDR3 protein.

12	TRBV5-1	TRBJ1-4	ASSLDRINEKLF
13	TRBV5-1	TRBJ2-2	ASRNNPRDTGELF
12	TRBV5-8	TRBJ1-1	ASSLTDGDTEAF
14	TRBV27	TRBJ2-7	ASSFPASGVSYEQY
11	TRBV6-4	TRBJ1-6	ASSDSRDTPLH
13	TRBV19	TRBJ2-7	ASSNRDRGFYEQY
13	TRBV3-1/TRBV3-2	TRBJ2-7	ASSRGDSPTYEQY
9	TRBV4-1	TRBJ2-1	ASSSRLVLF
13	TRBV7-2	TRBJ2-1	ASSLARGSYNEQF
12	TRBV28	TRBJ1-2	ASSPGTGAIRYT
14	TRBV7-6	TRBJ2-5	ASSSAGSLYQETQY
11	TRBV23-1	TRBJ2-5	ASSQARQETQY
14	TRBV14	TRBJ1-2	ASSQGGTGPNYGYT
9	TRBV12-3/TRBV12-4	TRBJ2-1	ASRTGNEQF
12	TRBV7-2	TRBJ2-5	ASSPQSGGQTQY
12	TRBV6-5	TRBJ1-5	ASRLEGGNQPQH
11	TRBV28	TRBJ2-7	ASRPPAYYEQY
12	TRBV5-1	TRBJ1-1	ASSLTRGVTEAF
11	TRBV6-5	TRBJ2-7	ASQSSGGHEQY
12	TRBV18	TRBJ2-7	ASSRGAQTYEQY
13	TRBV7-3	TRBJ2-3	ASSMTSGPTDTQY
12	TRBV19	TRBJ2-1	ASTKTGSAVEQF
13	TRBV30	TRBJ2-1	AWGTGTPRGNEQF
15	TRBV2	TRBJ1-3	ASSERGWGSSGNTIY
12	TRBV10-3	TRBJ1-2	AISEATGGNGYT
12	TRBV19	TRBJ1-1	ASSIGIGPEEAF
10	TRBV5-1	TRBJ1-3	ASSPTGQETY
12	TRBV30	TRBJ2-7	AWKETAQTYEQY
12	TRBV27	TRBJ2-7	ASSLRGPPYEQY
14	TRBV25-1	TRBJ2-1	ASSEATSSGANEQF
14	TRBV24-1	TRBJ2-1	ATSEFTGSSYNEQF
14	TRBV28	TRBJ1-1	ASSPISGGLNTEAF
13	TRBV6-5	TRBJ2-7	ASSPTDRGRAPQY
15	TRBV6-1	TRBJ2-5	ASSEALVRGAGETQY
13	TRBV7-9	TRBJ2-2	ASSFYRGNTGELF
14	TRBV30	TRBJ2-2	AWKGDRGPNTGELF
16	TRBV19	TRBJ2-2	ASSIASSRGIGTGELF
14	TRBV5-1	TRBJ2-1	ASSPGGRGSYNEQF
13	TRBV10-1	TRBJ2-7	ASSSPGQGGYEQY
10	TRBV7-9	TRBJ2-1	ASSPPTREQF
11	TRBV6-5	TRBJ2-7	ASGIAGGREQY
13	TRBV30	TRBJ2-3	AFTDRRTSTDTQY
13	TRBV2	TRBJ1-5	ASSQTGAGNQPQH
11	TRBV19	TRBJ1-1	ASSPRGYTEAF
17	TRBV5-1	TRBJ2-1	ASSLFSRPLADSYNEQF
13	TRBV3-1/TRBV3-2	TRBJ2-1	ASSQDPRTNNEQF
12	TRBV7-2	TRBJ2-1	ASSLAPHRDEQF
17	TRBV19	TRBJ2-3	ASRIRLGLAGSSTDTQY
11	TRBV3-1/TRBV3-2	TRBJ2-1	ASSRAGSNEQF
10	TRBV29-1	TRBJ2-7	SVVVTVYEQY
13	TRBV24-1	TRBJ2-2	ATSDIAGGTGELF
12	TRBV24-1	TRBJ2-7	ATSDPGRGYEQY
12	TRBV28	TRBJ2-7	ASSRGGLTYEQY
13	TRBV19	TRBJ2-7	ASSVSPIASYEQY
10	TRBV30	TRBJ2-7	AWSSPVGEQY
12	TRBV5-6	TRBJ1-1	ASSLVIPTDEAF
12	TRBV19	TRBJ2-7	ASSMTSGSYEQY
12	TRBV19	TRBJ2-5	ASSIAGVQETQY
14	TRBV27	TRBJ1-5	ASSFLGGLGNQPQH
12	TRBV19	TRBJ1-2	ASSIDPGWNGYT